The 16 T cell receptor beta chains below come from one sample, sequenced in a study of T-cell memory formation after mild COVID-19. TCRdb processed the 5' RACE reads anew with MiXCR; each CDR3 protein has one entry. The data contain around 340,000 distinct CDR3 sequences, about 15% of them singletons. The sequenced material came from PBMCs or a T cell subset sorted from them (not recorded which). Source of these receptors: a man aged 18 to 29 who had mild COVID-19 (a few samples of this study predate the infection). Cell type and time point are not known.

This clonotype was seen a few times. This chain links TRBV28 with TRBJ2-2; D not certain. The germline V and J ends were trimmed by 6 bases and 1 base, with 9 bases remaining between them. From germline, CDR1 is MDHEN and CDR2 SYDVKM. CDR3 length: 14 residues. The CDR3 reads CASRDRRNTGELFF. CDR3 in DNA: TGTGCCAGCAGAGATCGGAGGAACACCGGGGAGCTGTTTTTT.

This chain links TRBV12-3 or TRBV12-4 with TRBJ1-6; tentative D call: TRBD1 (6 bases). The CDR3 length is 17 residues. Deletions cut 5 bases from V and 1 base from J, with 15 bases between. CDR3 loop: CASSPRGGASYNSPLHF. In DNA form, the CDR3 reads TGTGCCAGCAGTCCCCGGGGGGGCGCGTCCTATAATTCACCCCTCCACTTT.

The chain joins TRBV5-1 to TRBJ2-2; TRBD1 matches 10 bases. V shed 4 bases and J 5 bases; nucleotides not matched to a gene: 2. The CDR3 has 14 amino acids. CDR1 and CDR2 from the germline V gene are SGHRS and YFSETQ. The CDR3 here is CASSGTGVTGELFF. The CDR3, as DNA: TGCGCCAGCAGCGGGACAGGGGTGACCGGGGAGCTGTTTTTT.

This clonotype was counted only a few times. The V gene is TRBV20-1, the J gene TRBJ2-3; 9 bases are a match to TRBD2. From germline, CDR1 is DFQATT and CDR2 SNEGSKA (reference sequence). Trimming cost V 5 bases and J 6 bases; bases outside gene matches: 12. The CDR3 has 15 residues. The CDR3 loop reads CSAPSLAGARDTQYF. The CDR3, as DNA: TGCAGTGCTCCCTCCTTAGCGGGGGCGAGGGATACGCAGTATTTT.

The chain combines TRBV18 with TRBJ2-5; D ambiguous. V lost 0 bases, J lost 3 bases, and 5 bases lay in between. Looked up from germline, CDR1 is KGHSH and CDR2 is LQKENI. The CDR3 loop spans 13 amino acids. The DNA for the CDR3 is TGTGCCAGCTCACCACCGTGGGAAGAGACCCAGTACTTC. Protein sequence: CASSPPWEETQYF.

This clonotype was seen more than once but under ten times. This chain uses TRBV6-1 with TRBJ1-5, with D perhaps TRBD1 (5 bases). The CDR3 loop spans 15 amino acids. CDR1 MNHNS and CDR2 SASEGT come from the germline V gene. The V end was cut by 6 bases, the J end by 0 bases, with 12 bases between. The CDR3 protein is CASRETDYSNQPQHF. The DNA for the CDR3 is TGTGCCAGCAGGGAGACAGATTATAGCAATCAGCCCCAGCATTTT.

Many counts were recorded for this clonotype. This rearrangement joins TRBV19 to TRBJ1-5, with 8 bases that match TRBD1. Trimming cost V 5 bases and J 6 bases; bases outside gene matches: 6. Germline assignment: CDR1 LNHDA and CDR2 SQIVND (reference sequence). This CDR3 is 14 amino acids long. CDR3 sequence reads: CASSPRGLGQPQHF. The CDR3 coding sequence is TGTGCCAGTAGTCCCAGGGGGCTGGGTCAGCCCCAGCATTTT.

This clonotype has a handful of counts. The chain employs TRBV12-3 or TRBV12-4 and TRBJ2-1; the D call may be TRBD1 or TRBD2 (6 bases each). This CDR3 has 14 residues. The ends were cut back, 5 bases at V and 6 bases at J, with 14 bases in the middle. CDR3 nucleotides: TGTGCCAGCAGTAGGAGGGGGAGCGTCAATGAGCAGTTCTTC. As protein: CASSRRGSVNEQFF.

This clonotype was seen more than once but under ten times. The V call is TRBV3-1, the J call TRBJ2-2; D gene uncertain. From germline, CDR1 is LGHDT and CDR2 YNNKEL (reference sequence). The V and J ends lost 3 bases and 3 bases respectively, with 8 bases between them. The length of the CDR3 is 14 residues. The CDR3 DNA follows: TGTGCCAGCAGCCAGGACGGATACACCGGGGAGCTGTTTTTT. The encoded protein is CASSQDGYTGELFF.

V gene TRBV5-1 combines with J gene TRBJ1-2; tentative D call: TRBD1 (6 bases). The CDR3 is made up of 15 amino acids. The germline V gene encodes CDR1 SGHRS and CDR2 YFSETQ. Trimming took off 0 bases at V and 2 bases at J, with 11 bases between the two ends. The CDR3 protein is CASSLVIGQNYGYTF. The CDR3 coding sequence is TGCGCCAGCAGCTTGGTAATTGGACAGAACTATGGCTACACCTTC. Combining the CDR3 with reference TRBV5-1 and TRBJ1-2 gives the whole variable domain KAGVTQTPRYLIKTRGQQVTLSCSPISGHRSVSWYQQTPGQGLQFLFEYFSETQRNKGNFPGRFSGRQFSNSRSEMNVSTLELGDSALYLCASSLVIGQNYGYTFGSGTRLTVV.

This clonotype was seen only a few times. The chain recombines TRBV2 with TRBJ2-6; no clear D. Trimming left V 2 bases short and J 0 bases short, with 5 bases between. CDR3 length: 15 residues. Per the germline V gene, CDR1 is SNHLY and CDR2 is FYNNEI. The CDR3 DNA reads TGTGCCAGCAGTGAAAGGCCCTCTGGGGCCAACGTCCTGACTTTC. This encodes CASSERPSGANVLTF.

J is TRBJ1-2 and V is TRBV12-3 or TRBV12-4, with TRBD1 matching 10 bases. V lost 3 bases, J lost 2 bases, and 3 bases stayed unmatched. This CDR3 region has 15 residues. CDR3 sequence reads: CASSLGQGLNYGYTF. The DNA of the CDR3 is TGTGCCAGCAGTTTGGGACAGGGGTTAAACTATGGCTACACCTTC.

The chain carries TRBV6-5 and TRBJ2-7; TRBD1 is a possible D gene (6 bases). V was shortened by 6 bases and J by 4 bases, with 13 bases between the two germline ends. The CDR3 has 13 residues. Germline CDR1 MNHEY, CDR2 SVGAGI. The DNA of the CDR3 is TGTGCCAGCAGCCAAGGACAGTCGTACGAGCAGTACTTC. Its translation is CASSQGQSYEQYF.

J is TRBJ1-1 and V is TRBV18, with no clear D. The germline CDR1 and CDR2 sequences are KGHSH and LQKENI. The V gene lost 3 bases and the J gene lost 5 bases, with 19 bases spanning the gap. CDR3 size: 16 residues. The CDR3 DNA follows: TGTGCCAGCTCACCCGCCGAGTCCGGGAGGAAGACTGAAGCTTTCTTT. Its translation: CASSPAESGRKTEAFF.

The CDR3 DNA follows: TGTGCCAGCTCACCGACGACTTACCTCGCCGGGGAGCTGTTTTTT. Its translation: CASSPTTYLAGELFF. V usage is TRBV18 and J usage is TRBJ2-2; D ambiguous. Looked up from germline, CDR1 is KGHSH and CDR2 is LQKENI. This CDR3 has 15 residues. V lost 3 bases and J 6 bases, leaving 14 bases between the germline ends.

The rearrangement uses TRBV6-5 and TRBJ1-3; maybe TRBD1 (6 bases). V was pared by 6 bases and J by 4 bases, with 19 bases between. The CDR3 covers 16 residues. Looked up from germline, CDR1 is MNHEY and CDR2 is SVGAGI. The CDR3 sequence: CASRKQGLGSGNTIYF. CDR3 DNA sequence: TGTGCCAGCAGGAAACAGGGCCTAGGGTCCGGAAACACCATATATTTT.